The 19 T cell receptor beta chains given below trace back to one sample, sequenced in a study of T-cell reconstitution after alpha-beta-depleted transplantation in children. As it was prepared, the TCRbeta library received unique molecular identifiers. TCRdb reprocessed the PCR reads with MiXCR, giving one entry per CDR3 protein. The sample shows hundreds of thousands of distinct CDR3 sequences, around 13% of them seen only once. The sequenced sample was PBMCs, obtained before TCRalphabeta/CD19-depleted stem cell transplant. Receptors originate from a girl aged 2 to 10 with congenital amegakaryocytic thrombocytopenia, due to receive a stem cell transplant.

This clonotype occurred a few times. V usage is TRBV11-1 and J usage is TRBJ2-6, with D unresolved. Trimming took off 3 bases at V and 0 bases at J, with 15 bases between the two ends. The CDR3 length is 18 residues. The germline CDR1 and CDR2 sequences are SGHAT and FQDESV (reference sequence). The CDR3 protein is CASSLYPGKLSGANVLTF. In DNA, the CDR3 is TGTGCCAGCAGCTTGTACCCGGGCAAGCTCTCTGGGGCCAACGTCCTGACTTTC.

The V gene is TRBV20-1, the J gene TRBJ1-2; D might be TRBD1 (5 bases). Trimming stripped 0 bases from V and 7 bases from J, with 15 bases between. Germline loops: CDR1 DFQATT, CDR2 SNEGSKA (reference sequence). This CDR3 contains 14 residues. CDR3 in amino acids: CSARDLMLGGGYTF. The CDR3 DNA follows: TGCAGTGCTAGAGATCTGATGTTGGGGGGTGGCTACACCTTC.

This chain joins TRBV28 and TRBJ1-1; 8 bases align to TRBD1. Germline assignment: CDR1 MDHEN and CDR2 SYDVKM. J gave up 4 bases and V 5 bases, and 12 bases lay outside the gene matches. This CDR3 is built from 16 residues. The CDR3 DNA sequence: TGTGCCAGCAGTGATACGACAGGGGCGTGGGGCACTGAAGCTTTCTTT. It is translated as CASSDTTGAWGTEAFF. The complete variable domain, with remaining parts taken from reference TRBV28 and TRBJ1-1, reads DVKVTQSSRYLVKRTGEKVFLECVQDMDHENMFWYRQDPGLGLRLIYFSYDVKMKEKGDIPEGYSVSREKKERFSLILESASTNQTSMYLCASSDTTGAWGTEAFFGQGTRLTVV.

This clonotype was found a few times. The chain joins TRBV14 to TRBJ1-4, with D maybe TRBD1 (6 bases). Germline assignment: CDR1 SGHDN and CDR2 FVKESK. This CDR3 comprises 14 residues. Trimming shortened V by 4 bases and J by 10 bases, and 16 bases separated the two germline ends. This CDR3 reads CASSPTGFFGKLFF. For the CDR3, the DNA is TGTGCCAGCAGCCCAACAGGGTTTTTCGGAAAACTGTTTTTT.

This clonotype showed up just a few times. The chain combines TRBV7-8 with TRBJ2-7; D gene unclear. Trimming pared 4 bases from V and 5 bases from J, leaving 9 bases between. The CDR3 is made up of 12 amino acids. Looked up from germline, CDR1 is SGHVS and CDR2 is FQNEAQ. Written as DNA, the CDR3 is TGTGCCAGCAGCTGGGAAAGCCACGAGCAGTACTTC. Translating gives CASSWESHEQYF.

This chain links TRBV29-1 with TRBJ2-5, with D hard to call. V lost 3 bases, J lost 5 bases, and 13 bases lay in between. CDR1 SQVTM and CDR2 ANQGSEA come from the germline V gene. CDR3 length: 13 amino acids. CDR3 residues: CSVDPYLGETQYF. The CDR3 nucleotides read TGCAGCGTTGACCCCTATTTGGGGGAGACCCAGTACTTC.

This clonotype was seen more than once but under ten times. The V gene is TRBV5-6, the J gene TRBJ2-7, with TRBD1 identical over 7 bases. Germline V gives CDR1 SGHDT, CDR2 YYEEEE. V trimming: 2 bases; J trimming: 11 bases; junction bases outside the gene matches: 7. CDR3 length equals 12 residues. The CDR3 protein is CASSLPQGVEYF. DNA for the CDR3: TGTGCCAGCAGCTTACCCCAGGGGGTTGAGTACTTC.

The V call is TRBV28, the J call TRBJ2-5, with 9 bases lining up with TRBD2. V dropped 5 bases and J dropped 2; count of bases not matched to a gene: 12. Germline V gene sequence: CDR1 MDHEN, CDR2 SYDVKM. The CDR3 is 17 amino acids. CDR3 amino acids: CASSHPWASGDQETQYF. CDR3 sequence (DNA): TGTGCCAGCAGTCACCCTTGGGCTAGCGGGGATCAAGAGACCCAGTACTTC.

V usage is TRBV29-1 and J usage is TRBJ2-7; 9 nucleotides line up with TRBD1. Germline CDR1 SQVTM, CDR2 ANQGSEA. There are 13 residues in the CDR3. V was clipped by 6 bases and J by 2 bases; unmatched bases: 5. CDR3 in DNA: TGCAGCGTGCAGGGACAGGGAACCTACGAGCAGTACTTC. Its translation: CSVQGQGTYEQYF.

This clonotype was seen a few times. The chain combines TRBV7-9 with TRBJ2-1; 9 bases are a match to TRBD1. CDR3 size: 16 residues. V lost 1 base and J lost 8; bases outside the gene matches: 9. The germline V gene encodes CDR1 SEHNR and CDR2 FQNEAQ (reference sequence). The CDR3 loop is CASSLVAGQGGYEQFF. CDR3 DNA sequence: TGTGCCAGCAGCTTAGTTGCGGGACAGGGAGGGTATGAGCAGTTCTTC. The full variable domain, in which reference TRBV7-9 and TRBJ2-1 provide the parts outside the CDR3, is DTGVSQNPRHKITKRGQNVTFRCDPISEHNRLYWYRQTLGQGPEFLTYFQNEAQLEKSRLLSDRFSAERPKGSFSTLEIQRTEQGDSAMYLCASSLVAGQGGYEQFFGPGTRLTVL.

This clonotype was observed at least ten times. This chain joins TRBV5-1 and TRBJ1-4; TRBD1 matches at 8 bases. Trimming took 4 bases from V and 4 from J; bases not matched to a gene: 0. CDR1 and CDR2 (germline): SGHRS, YFSETQ. The CDR3 extends over 13 amino acids. The CDR3 bases are TGCGCCAGCAGCACAGGGGGTAATGAAAAACTGTTTTTT. Protein product: CASSTGGNEKLFF.

This clonotype was picked up a small number of times. The genes are TRBV20-1 and TRBJ2-5; 9 bases align to TRBD1. V lost 7 bases and J lost 6; bases outside the gene matches: 18. The CDR3 length is 16 residues. Per germline, CDR1 DFQATT and CDR2 SNEGSKA (reference sequence). The CDR3 region has the DNA TGCAGTGGGTTTACTCCGGGACAGGGAAGCGGACAGACCCAGTACTTC. Amino acids: CSGFTPGQGSGQTQYF.

The chain joins TRBV9 to TRBJ2-5, with 10 nucleotides matching TRBD2. The CDR3 loop spans 17 amino acids. CDR1 is SGDLS, CDR2 YYNGEE, per germline. The J segment lost 5 bases and the V segment lost 0 bases, leaving 10 bases of the junction unmatched. The CDR3 DNA is TGTGCCAGCAGCGTAGAATTAGCGGGAGGCTCCAGGGAGACCCAGTACTTC. As protein: CASSVELAGGSRETQYF.

This clonotype was found many times. The chain employs TRBV27 and TRBJ2-7; D is possibly TRBD1 (6 bases). V lost 5 bases, J lost 2 bases, and 16 bases lay in between. CDR3 length equals 15 residues. Germline lookup yields CDR1 MNHEY and CDR2 SMNVEV (reference sequence). The CDR3 region is CASSALGQRTYEQYF. In DNA form, the CDR3 reads TGTGCCAGCAGTGCCTTGGGACAACGAACCTACGAGCAGTACTTC.

This clonotype was found many times. The rearrangement links TRBV20-1 to TRBJ2-4; no clear D gene. The V and J ends lost 3 bases and 0 bases respectively, with 6 bases between them. CDR1 and CDR2 (germline): DFQATT, SNEGSKA (reference sequence). The CDR3 runs to 13 residues. CDR3 amino acids: CSASEVAKNIQYF. The CDR3 coding sequence is TGCAGTGCTAGTGAGGTAGCCAAAAACATTCAGTACTTC.

The V call is TRBV25-1, the J call TRBJ2-1; 8 nucleotides line up with TRBD2. The CDR3 totals 14 residues. Germline assignment: CDR1 MGHDK and CDR2 SYGVNS. V lost 4 bases to trimming and J lost 2 bases; unmatched junction nucleotides: 1. The CDR3 DNA sequence: TGTGCCAGCAGTGGAGCGGGAGCCTACAATGAGCAGTTCTTC. Translating gives CASSGAGAYNEQFF.

Comments on this clonotype: This could be a read error, since a much larger clone is one nucleotide away. The chain joins TRBV15 to TRBJ2-5; D may be TRBD1 or TRBD2 (5 bases each). The CDR3 is 20 residues long. Germline CDR1 reads LNHNV; CDR2 reads YYDKDF (reference sequence). The CDR3 spells CAASRYRFTLEGSQGETQYF. The CDR3 DNA sequence: TGTGCCGCCAGCAGATATAGGTTCACTCTCGAGGGGAGCCAGGGAGAGACCCAGTACTTC. The whole variable domain, remainder taken from reference TRBV15 and TRBJ2-5, is DAMVIQNPRYQVTQFGKPVTLSCSQTLNHNVMYWYQQKSSQAPKLLFHYYDKDFNNEADTPDNFQSRRPNTSFCFLDIRSPGLGDTAMYLCAASRYRFTLEGSQGETQYFGPGTRLLVL.

This clonotype appeared many times. The rearrangement joins TRBV20-1 to TRBJ2-1; the D is unclear. CDR1 and CDR2 (germline): DFQATT, SNEGSKA (reference sequence). CDR3 length: 13 amino acids. V lost 5 bases to trimming and J lost 0 bases, with 8 bases between them. The CDR3 is CSAGLSSYNEQFF. The DNA for the CDR3 is TGCAGTGCTGGTCTGAGCTCCTACAATGAGCAGTTCTTC.

This clonotype appeared many times. The chain recombines TRBV7-9 with TRBJ1-5, with D hard to call. The ends were cut back, 5 bases at V and 4 bases at J, with 15 bases in the middle. The CDR3 extends over 15 amino acids. The germline gives CDR1 SEHNR, CDR2 FQNEAQ (reference sequence). Here the CDR3 DNA reads TGTGCCAGCAGCGCTTTCCCGGGTCCTAATCAGCCCCAGCATTTT. As protein: CASSAFPGPNQPQHF. The whole variable domain, remainder taken from reference TRBV7-9 and TRBJ1-5, is DTGVSQNPRHKITKRGQNVTFRCDPISEHNRLYWYRQTLGQGPEFLTYFQNEAQLEKSRLLSDRFSAERPKGSFSTLEIQRTEQGDSAMYLCASSAFPGPNQPQHFGDGTRLSIL.